This passage covers 9 T cell receptor beta chains from one sample sequenced in a study of T cells in Graves' hyperthyroidism and ophthalmopathy. The investigators amplified TCR beta CDR3 regions from RNA transcripts. During a first-round RT-PCR of the TCR CDR3, the HTBI primer set was used. TCRdb independently ran MiXCR on the multiplex PCR reads; one entry per CDR3 protein. The data hold more than 550,000 distinct CDR3 sequences, with 45% observed a single time. The sequenced sample was peripheral blood or thyroid tissue (not recorded which). The receptors shown here come from an adult man with Graves' disease, either hyperthyroidism or ophthalmopathy (not recorded which).

The rearrangement joins TRBV2 to TRBJ1-5, with TRBD1 matching 11 bases. The CDR3 is 13 residues long. The germline V gene encodes CDR1 SNHLY and CDR2 FYNNEI. Trimming cost V 8 bases and J 7 bases; bases outside gene matches: 4. In nucleotides, the CDR3 is TGTGCCAGCTGGACAGGGGGCGGCCAGCCCCAGCATTTT. Its protein product is CASWTGGGQPQHF. Based on the CDR3 plus reference TRBV2 and TRBJ1-5, the full variable domain is EPEVTQTPSHQVTQMGQEVILRCVPISNHLYFYWYRQILGQKVEFLVSFYNNEISEKSEIFDDQFSVERPDGSNFTLKIRSTKLEDSAMYFCASWTGGGQPQHFGDGTRLSIL.

Concerning this clonotype itself: A read error may produce the germline difference seen at one junction end. The chain has TRBV7-7 and TRBJ2-5; 11 bases are a match to TRBD2. The CDR3 loop spans 15 amino acids. The germline V gene has CDR1 SSHAT and CDR2 FNYEAQ (reference sequence). The CDR3 bases are TGTGCTAGGCGGCTAGCGGGGGGAAACCAGGAGACCCAGTACTTC. The encoded protein is CARRLAGGNQETQYF.

Concerning this clonotype itself: With a much larger clone just one base away, this may be a read error. The chain carries TRBV20-1 and TRBJ2-7; D ambiguous. CDR1 and CDR2 from the germline V gene are DFQATT and SNEGSKA (reference sequence). Trimming took off 3 bases at V and 5 bases at J, with 8 bases between the two ends. The CDR3 length is 11 residues. CDR3 nucleotides: TGCAGTGCTAGTGATGGCCACGAGCAGTACTTC. Translating gives CSASDGHEQYF.

This clonotype was observed a few times. The V and J genes are TRBV7-2 and TRBJ1-1; no definite D call. CDR3 length equals 15 residues. CDR1 and CDR2 (germline): SGHTA, FQGNSA. The V and J ends lost 5 bases and 6 bases respectively, with 19 bases between them. In nucleotides, the CDR3 is TGTGCCAGCAGCGCCCCAGCAGAGGTTAGGTCTGAAGCTTTCTTT. Its protein is CASSAPAEVRSEAFF.

This clonotype was found once. The genes are TRBV10-3 and TRBJ1-1; TRBD1 agrees at 9 bases. The V and J ends lost 6 bases and 6 bases, in that order; junction bases with no gene match: 2. From germline, CDR1 is ENHRY and CDR2 SYGVKD. This CDR3 is 12 amino acids long. The CDR3 protein is CAIRDRGAEAFF. Here the CDR3 DNA reads TGTGCCATCAGGGACAGGGGAGCTGAAGCTTTCTTT.

In this sample, this clonotype turned up a few times. This clone may be a read error of a much larger clone one base away. This chain uses TRBV11-2 with TRBJ2-7; D remains unclear. The germline V and J ends were trimmed by 6 bases and 5 bases, with 8 bases remaining between them. This CDR3 has 11 amino acids. CDR1 and CDR2 from the germline V gene are SGHAT and FQNNGV. CDR3 region: CASSVTDEQYF. In nucleotides, the CDR3 is TGTGCCAGCAGTGTAACAGACGAGCAGTACTTC.

As concerns this clonotype: Possible read error: a much larger clone is one base away. The chain carries TRBV7-8 and TRBJ1-1; D is uncertain. Germline V gene lookup returns CDR1 SGHVS and CDR2 FQNEAQ. The CDR3 loop spans 15 amino acids. The DNA for the CDR3 is TGTGGCAGCAGCTTACTTGGTGGGTCGAACACTGAAGCTTTCTTT. Protein product: CGSSLLGGSNTEAFF.

This clonotype was observed a single time. The rearrangement links TRBV5-1 to TRBJ1-6; a weak D match, TRBD1 (6 bases). Trimming took off 4 bases at V and 0 bases at J, with 11 bases between the two ends. This CDR3 comprises 16 residues. Germline V gene sequence: CDR1 SGHRS, CDR2 YFSETQ. The CDR3 nucleotides are TGCGCCAGCAGCATCCAGGGGCCCTCCTATAATTCACCCCTCCACTTT. Translated: CASSIQGPSYNSPLHF.

The chain recombines TRBV6-1 with TRBJ1-5; possibly TRBD1 for D (5 bases). The CDR3 has 14 residues. Trimming stripped 6 bases from V and 3 bases from J, with 12 bases between. In germline, CDR1 is MNHNS, CDR2 SASEGT. In nucleotides, the CDR3 is TGTGCCAGCAGGATTTCGGGACCCAATCAGCCCCAGCATTTT. This translates into CASRISGPNQPQHF.